This T cell receptor (beta chain) was recovered during a study of cytomegalovirus exposure and HLA in healthy donors. Notes on the study in general: The majority of TCR sequences were rare, yet some public TCRs appeared in many donors. Three chains linked to CMV were shown in vitro to be specific for CMV antigens. Subsequent analysis showed first-cohort TCR clusters tending to co-occur in roughly 130 validation repertoires.

On this clone: Its antigen is unknown.

Only in-frame clones appear in the TCRdb table, and some are missing; sequencing was by immunoSEQ multiplex PCR. The sample has 260,000 or so clones; around 87% are singletons. The TCR originated in a man younger than 30 in good health and CMV-seronegative. The sample comprised PBMCs.

CDR3: CSALLGPSEFF. Written as DNA, the CDR3 is TGCAGTGCTTTACTCGGGCCTAGCGAGTTCTTC. V gene TRBV20-1 combines with J gene TRBJ2-1; D is perhaps TRBD2 (6 bases). This CDR3 has 11 amino acids. Germline V gene sequence: CDR1 DFQATT, CDR2 SNEGSKA (reference sequence). V was shortened by 5 bases and J by 14 bases, with 16 bases between the two germline ends.